This T cell receptor beta chain was retrieved from a study of blood T cell repertoires in COVID-19. The overall study: Spain, Italy and the United States supplied samples that represented acute and convalescent COVID-19. PBMCs, B-cell-depleted T cells, or T cells were the source of the cDNA or gDNA that made up the material.

Per the original data handling: Reference gene primer amplification yielded estimated nucleated cell counts. Some clones are missing from TCRdb's copy, which holds only in-frame ones; the method was immunoSEQ multiplex PCR. For V, J and clone size, that table is used; D and trimming come from the DNA. Of roughly 130,000 clones listed, roughly 83% are singletons. J lost 9 bases, V lost 6 bases, and 9 bases had no gene match. CDR1 is SGHVS and CDR2 is FNYEAQ in the germline V gene. The CDR3 is 15 residues long. The chain employs TRBV7-6 and TRBJ1-6; TRBD1 matches at 9 bases. The source of this sequence is a woman in her 30s who had recovered from COVID-19. The specimen was peripheral blood. The CDR3 spells CASRMGTGNSSPLHF. Here the CDR3 DNA reads TGTGCCAGCAGGATGGGGACAGGGAATTCTTCACCCCTCCACTTT.